The clone carrying this TCR beta chain has at least ten counts. The data stem from a study of T cells in Graves' hyperthyroidism and ophthalmopathy. CDR3 length equals 15 residues. V dropped 5 bases and J dropped 1; count of bases not matched to a gene: 9. Germline CDR1 is DFQATT and CDR2 is SNEGSKA (reference sequence). Amplification of TCR beta CDR3 regions was performed using RNA transcripts as template. A set of HTBI primers served as the primers for a first-round RT-PCR of the TCR CDR3. TCRdb processed the multiplex PCR reads anew with MiXCR; each CDR3 protein has one entry. The sample records 530,000 or so distinct CDR3 sequences, 17% being singletons.

The rearrangement uses TRBV20-1 and TRBJ2-5; 8 bases fit TRBD2. Sequencing used blood. This TCR derives from a woman aged 18-29 years with Graves' ophthalmopathy. DNA for the CDR3: TGCAGTGCTGGTAGAGCGGGAGTCTCCCAAGAGACCCAGTACTTC. Translated, it gives CSAGRAGVSQETQYF.